The rows below give T cell receptor beta chains drawn from one sample of a study of cytomegalovirus exposure and HLA in healthy donors. TCRdb's table, derived via immunoSEQ multiplex PCR, lists solely in-frame clones and lacks some. This sample has 120,000 or so clones, with approximately 72% found just once. Source material: PBMCs. Source of these receptors: a woman aged 45 to 65 in good health and CMV-seropositive. The CDR3 runs from the conserved cysteine through the conserved F or W. The order of the fields is V gene, CDR3 length, J gene, CDR3 protein.

v_gene: TRBV5-1
len: 17
j_gene: TRBJ2-3
CDR3aa: CASSQLVSSGDTDTQYF

v_gene: TRBV19
len: 13
j_gene: TRBJ1-1
CDR3aa: CASSSDRDTEAFF

v_gene: TRBV6-6
len: 15
j_gene: TRBJ2-3
CDR3aa: CASSYGGGATDTQYF

v_gene: TRBV27
len: 14
j_gene: TRBJ1-1
CDR3aa: CASSSQGGNTEAFF

v_gene: TRBV7-2
len: 14
j_gene: TRBJ2-7
CDR3aa: CASSSGQGQYEQYF

v_gene: TRBV27
len: 15
j_gene: TRBJ2-6
CDR3aa: CASTSGVSGANVLTF

v_gene: TRBV7-2
len: 17
j_gene: TRBJ2-7
CDR3aa: CASSSRLRTSGRVEQYF

v_gene: TRBV4-1
len: 18
j_gene: TRBJ2-5
CDR3aa: CASSQEKSGGFPAATQYF

v_gene: TRBV10-3
len: 15
j_gene: TRBJ1-5
CDR3aa: CAISEPGQSHQPQHF

v_gene: TRBV4-1
len: 17
j_gene: TRBJ2-3
CDR3aa: CASSPMGEGLATDTQYF

v_gene: TRBV5-1
len: 15
j_gene: TRBJ1-1
CDR3aa: CASSQRQGGGTEAFF

v_gene: TRBV6-5
len: 14
j_gene: TRBJ2-1
CDR3aa: CASKNPTGGNEQFF

v_gene: TRBV19
len: 15
j_gene: TRBJ2-7
CDR3aa: CASSKWRQGYYEQYF

v_gene: TRBV6-5
len: 13
j_gene: TRBJ1-2
CDR3aa: CASSRQGAYGYTF

v_gene: TRBV10-3
len: 12
j_gene: TRBJ1-2
CDR3aa: CAITPGDYGYTF

v_gene: TRBV30
len: 14
j_gene: TRBJ1-4
CDR3aa: CAWSVGTGNEKLFF

v_gene: TRBV30
len: 15
j_gene: TRBJ2-2
CDR3aa: CAWSVMWEGSGELFF

v_gene: TRBV6-5
len: 13
j_gene: TRBJ2-3
CDR3aa: CASGLAGTDTQYF

v_gene: TRBV4-3
len: 15
j_gene: TRBJ2-1
CDR3aa: CASSQDSGLTNEQFF

v_gene: TRBV6-1
len: 13
j_gene: TRBJ2-5
CDR3aa: CASSDWREQSQYF

v_gene: TRBV21-1
len: 11
j_gene: TRBJ1-1
CDR3aa: CAGGQNTEAFF

v_gene: TRBV5-4
len: 14
j_gene: TRBJ2-1
CDR3aa: CASSRQGFYNEQFF

v_gene: TRBV7-3
len: 19
j_gene: TRBJ2-3
CDR3aa: CASSLNPATSGRDTDTQYF

v_gene: TRBV7-6
len: 15
j_gene: TRBJ2-3
CDR3aa: CASSETSGSPDTQYF

v_gene: TRBV9
len: 15
j_gene: TRBJ1-3
CDR3aa: CASSFTGGDGNTIYF

v_gene: TRBV5-1
len: 14
j_gene: TRBJ2-2
CDR3aa: CASREGRLAGELFF

v_gene: TRBV28
len: 13
j_gene: TRBJ2-7
CDR3aa: CASSSGGLYEQYF

v_gene: TRBV19
len: 16
j_gene: TRBJ2-2
CDR3aa: CASSIDPGRGSGELFF

v_gene: TRBV6-5
len: 15
j_gene: TRBJ2-3
CDR3aa: CASRFRAGNTDTQYF

v_gene: TRBV27
len: 14
j_gene: TRBJ1-2
CDR3aa: CASSFRPGLYGYTF

v_gene: TRBV6-1
len: 15
j_gene: TRBJ2-2
CDR3aa: CASSDRAPSYGELFF

v_gene: TRBV5-6
len: 15
j_gene: TRBJ1-1
CDR3aa: CASSLVRTGGTEAFF

v_gene: TRBV4-1
len: 15
j_gene: TRBJ2-7
CDR3aa: CASSQEGRRRYEQYF

v_gene: TRBV27
len: 15
j_gene: TRBJ2-3
CDR3aa: CASSSLAGGRDTQYF

v_gene: TRBV7-3
len: 13
j_gene: TRBJ1-2
CDR3aa: CASSLRGFYGYTF

v_gene: TRBV9
len: 15
j_gene: TRBJ2-3
CDR3aa: CASSVGQGWTDTQYF

v_gene: TRBV19
len: 14
j_gene: TRBJ2-3
CDR3aa: CASSSPRGTDTQYF

v_gene: TRBV30
len: 12
j_gene: TRBJ1-2
CDR3aa: CAWTPSRRGYTF

v_gene: TRBV7-9
len: 15
j_gene: TRBJ2-7
CDR3aa: CASSRVASDSYEQYF

v_gene: TRBV7-2
len: 15
j_gene: TRBJ2-7
CDR3aa: CASRGQGSSYYEQYF

v_gene: TRBV11-3
len: 15
j_gene: TRBJ1-1
CDR3aa: CASSLGHSANTEAFF

v_gene: TRBV2
len: 18
j_gene: TRBJ2-1
CDR3aa: CASHRGWLTTRTANEQFF

v_gene: TRBV30
len: 13
j_gene: TRBJ1-5
CDR3aa: CAWSAGPYQPQHF

v_gene: TRBV18
len: 18
j_gene: TRBJ1-3
CDR3aa: CASSPTRQGDFSGNTIYF

v_gene: TRBV25-1
len: 12
j_gene: TRBJ1-1
CDR3aa: CASSRGNTEAFF

v_gene: TRBV18
len: 14
j_gene: TRBJ2-7
CDR3aa: CASSPRTSEGEQYF

v_gene: TRBV7-2
len: 15
j_gene: TRBJ2-7
CDR3aa: CASSLIAGGSYEQYF